This passage covers 15 T cell receptor beta chains from one sample sequenced in a study of CD8+ T cells in alopecia areata. After isolation, RNA underwent reverse transcription to generate cDNA as the sequencing template. Sequenced by immunoSEQ multiplex PCR; TCRdb stores in-frame clones only, minus some. The sample consists of over 95,000 clones, 56% of them appearing once. The sample's treatment: oral pan-JAK inhibitor, 5-10 mg twice daily. The source was CD4+ T cells sorted from blood, collected at week 24, from a patient treated with tofacitinib. The receptor set was obtained from a human donor with alopecia areata.

The rearrangement joins TRBV29-1 to TRBJ2-5; TRBD1 aligns across 11 bases. The CDR3 totals 14 residues. V lost 7 bases, J lost 5 bases, and 9 bases stayed unmatched. Looked up from germline, CDR1 is SQVTM and CDR2 is ANQGSEA. CDR3 region: CSATGTGGTETQYF. The DNA of the CDR3 is TGCAGCGCCACCGGGACAGGGGGTACGGAGACCCAGTACTTC.

The chain is built from TRBV30 and TRBJ1-6; no firm D call. CDR3 length: 15 residues. The germline CDR1 and CDR2 sequences are GTSNPN and SVGIG (reference sequence). The V gene lost 4 bases and the J gene lost 6 bases, with 16 bases spanning the gap. The CDR3 sequence is CAWTGRQQLNSPLHF. For the CDR3, the DNA is TGTGCCTGGACGGGCAGGCAGCAGCTTAATTCACCCCTCCACTTT.

This clone was seen a few times. The rearrangement links TRBV30 to TRBJ1-2; TRBD1 matches 7 bases. Trimming at V came to 6 bases and at J to 4 bases, leaving 8 bases not matched to a gene. CDR1 is GTSNPN and CDR2 is SVGIG in the germline V gene (reference sequence). The CDR3 loop spans 13 amino acids. The CDR3 region is CACRDSNFYGYTF. The CDR3 coding sequence is TGTGCCTGTAGGGACAGCAACTTCTATGGCTACACCTTC.

The J gene is TRBJ1-2, the V gene TRBV27, with 8 nucleotides matching TRBD1. The CDR3 length is 14 residues. The V gene's germline CDR1 is MNHEY and CDR2 SMNVEV (reference sequence). V gave up 5 bases and J gave up 5 bases; unmatched junction bases: 7. The chain's CDR3 is CASSPVDRGYGYTF. The CDR3 coding sequence is TGTGCCAGCAGTCCGGTTGACAGGGGTTATGGCTACACCTTC.

The V gene is TRBV6-1, the J gene TRBJ1-1, with D perhaps TRBD1 (6 bases). CDR1 and CDR2 (germline): MNHNS, SASEGT. V lost 4 bases and J 3 bases, leaving 18 bases between the germline ends. CDR3 size: 16 residues. The CDR3 reads CASSGGGATFDTEAFF. CDR3 bases: TGTGCCAGCAGTGGCGGGGGGGCGACGTTCGACACTGAAGCTTTCTTT.

The gene calls are TRBV11-2 and TRBJ2-1; 8 bases match TRBD2. Germline CDR1 and CDR2: SGHAT and FQNNGV. V lost 6 bases and J lost 7; bases outside the gene matches: 8. This CDR3 is 14 amino acids long. CDR3 loop: CASSPGTSWNEQFF. In nucleotides, the CDR3 is TGTGCCAGCAGTCCCGGGACTAGTTGGAATGAGCAGTTCTTC.

This clone was observed a handful of times. CDR3 region: CASSSWADTQYF. The CDR3 nucleotides read TGTGCCAGCAGCTCCTGGGCCGATACGCAGTATTTT. The chain joins TRBV7-2 to TRBJ2-3; the D is unclear. V was shortened by 4 bases and J by 6 bases, with 8 bases between the two germline ends. The CDR3 runs 12 residues. CDR1 SGHTA and CDR2 FQGNSA come from the germline V gene.

CDR3 protein: CASSPTLANTGELFF. CDR3 bases: TGTGCCAGCAGCCCTACTCTGGCTAACACCGGGGAGCTGTTTTTT. The V and J genes are TRBV9 and TRBJ2-2; D not resolved. The CDR3 covers 15 residues. Trimming removed 4 bases from V and 2 bases from J, with 12 bases in between. Germline CDR1 is SGDLS and CDR2 is YYNGEE.

The rearrangement joins TRBV5-4 to TRBJ2-7; TRBD2 matches 8 bases. V lost 2 bases, J lost 5 bases, and 6 bases stayed unmatched. CDR3 length equals 14 residues. Germline-derived CDR1 and CDR2 are SGHNT and YYREEE (reference sequence). CDR3 region: CASSFGGGPNEQYF. The CDR3 DNA follows: TGTGCCAGCAGCTTTGGCGGGGGGCCCAACGAGCAGTACTTC.

The rearrangement links TRBV30 to TRBJ1-6; D gene ambiguous. The ends were cut back, 3 bases at V and 14 bases at J, with 17 bases in the middle. The germline CDR1 and CDR2 sequences are GTSNPN and SVGIG (reference sequence). This CDR3 contains 13 residues. The CDR3 DNA follows: TGTGCCTGGAGCGGCCGGGCGACGGGATCCCTCCACTTT. Its protein product is CAWSGRATGSLHF.

The rearrangement uses TRBV15 and TRBJ1-1; D call uncertain. This CDR3 region has 13 residues. Germline loops: CDR1 LNHNV, CDR2 YYDKDF (reference sequence). The ends were cut back, 3 bases at V and 7 bases at J, with 12 bases in the middle. DNA for the CDR3: TGTGCCACCAGCAGTAGGCAGGACCTTGAAGCTTTCTTT. Translated, it gives CATSSRQDLEAFF.

In its sample, this clone was seen a few times. J is TRBJ2-6 and V is TRBV29-1; D call uncertain. Germline lookup yields CDR1 SQVTM and CDR2 ANQGSEA. This CDR3 spans 14 amino acids. With 4 bases removed from V and 1 base from J, the gap between germline ends came to 8 bases. CDR3 protein: CSVGLDSGANVLTF. CDR3 nucleotides: TGCAGCGTTGGATTAGATTCTGGGGCCAACGTCCTGACTTTC.

This rearrangement joins TRBV5-4 to TRBJ1-1; 8 bases fit TRBD1. CDR1 is SGHNT, CDR2 YYREEE, per germline (reference sequence). V shed 0 bases, J shed 2 bases, and the junction held 6 bases outside the gene matches. The CDR3 runs 16 residues. In DNA, the CDR3 is TGTGCCAGCAGCTTGGGTCAGGGGGCATTCAACACTGAAGCTTTCTTT. This translates into CASSLGQGAFNTEAFF.

This clone was recorded a few times. The rearrangement links TRBV10-3 to TRBJ2-3; maybe TRBD2 (5 bases). Trimming removed 6 bases at V and 2 bases at J, with 6 bases between. This CDR3 is 12 amino acids long. Germline V gene sequence: CDR1 ENHRY, CDR2 SYGVKD. As DNA, the CDR3 is TGTGCCATCAGGGACTTCACAGATACGCAGTATTTT. Translation gives CAIRDFTDTQYF.

V usage is TRBV19 and J usage is TRBJ1-2, with D unclear. The CDR3 loop spans 12 amino acids. Germline V gene lookup returns CDR1 LNHDA and CDR2 SQIVND (reference sequence). Between the trimmed V and J ends, which lost 8 bases and 7 bases, there was a span of 14 bases. The CDR3 sequence: CASQTPLGGYTF. CDR3 coding DNA: TGTGCCAGTCAGACGCCCCTCGGTGGCTACACCTTC.